This T cell receptor (beta chain) was sequenced for a study of shared clonotypes between healthy human individuals. Overall study results and limits: Naive subsets generally exceeded memory subsets in estimated richness. Sampling included only blood; tissue repertoires likely differ.

The CDR3 totals 10 residues. Researchers ran the assay at a deep level. TCRdb keeps only in-frame clones here, not all; method: immunoSEQ multiplex PCR. The table has hundreds of thousands of clones, roughly 98% seen once. This clone was found once. Its target is unknown. Naive CD8 cells comprised CD45RO-negative, CCR7-positively selected cells, excluding terminally differentiated effector memory CD45RA+ cells. Donors comprised healthy HIV-negative adults lacking recent acute infections or vaccinations. This chain uses TRBV12-2 with TRBJ1-5. TRBV12-2 is noted as a pseudogene. The sequence derives from a man between 25 and 39 years old in good health. The sample was naive CD8+ T cells sorted from blood. CDR3 loop: CASRPPPQHF. DNA of the CDR3: TGTGCAAGCCGTCCCCCGCCCCAGCATTTT.